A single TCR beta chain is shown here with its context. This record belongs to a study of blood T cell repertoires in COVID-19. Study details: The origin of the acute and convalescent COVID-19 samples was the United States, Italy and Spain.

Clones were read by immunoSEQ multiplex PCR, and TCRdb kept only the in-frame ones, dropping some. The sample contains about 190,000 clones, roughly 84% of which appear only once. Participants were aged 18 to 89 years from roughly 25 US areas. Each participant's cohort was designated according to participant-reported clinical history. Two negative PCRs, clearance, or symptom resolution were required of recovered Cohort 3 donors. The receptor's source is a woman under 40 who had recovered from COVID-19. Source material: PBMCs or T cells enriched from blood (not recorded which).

The CDR3 reads CASSLGQGRNIQYF. The CDR3 DNA reads TGTGCCAGCAGCTTGGGACAGGGGCGGAACATTCAGTACTTC. This sequence joins TRBV5-6 and TRBJ2-4; 8 bases are a match to TRBD1. Germline V lookup: CDR1 SGHDT, CDR2 YYEEEE. The CDR3 runs to 14 residues. After removal of 0 bases from V and 7 bases from J, the junction contained 3 bases not matched to a gene.